The 18 T cell receptor beta chains presented below share a single source sample, sequenced in a study of tumor-infiltrating lymphocytes in primary liver carcinoma. Synthesis of TCR beta cDNA was carried out from about 540 ng total RNA with a constant-region primer. A slightly modified ARM-PCR protocol with three nested multiplex PCR rounds produced these TCR beta libraries. Two initial PCR rounds of roughly 10 cycles each paired TRBV1-TRBV30 forward primers with a C-beta reverse primer. TCRdb reanalysed the multiplex PCR reads using MiXCR and keeps one entry per CDR3 protein. The table records 310,000 or so distinct CDR3 sequences, roughly 61% of them present only once. They got blood RNA out of unsorted whole blood and also pulled out germline DNA. The specimen was peripheral blood. These TCRs come from a man aged 35 to 55 with primary liver carcinoma and hepatitis B virus infection.

This clonotype was observed at least ten times. This chain uses TRBV11-1 with TRBJ1-1; D might be TRBD1 (5 bases). V lost 3 bases, J lost 0 bases, and 8 bases lay in between. Per germline, CDR1 SGHAT and CDR2 FQDESV (reference sequence). This CDR3 is 14 amino acids long. The CDR3 DNA reads as TGTGCCAGCAGCTTCGACAGCATGAACACTGAAGCTTTCTTT. It yields the protein CASSFDSMNTEAFF.

The gene calls are TRBV25-1 and TRBJ2-2; 11 bases match TRBD2. The CDR3 spans 19 residues. Germline V gene sequence: CDR1 MGHDK, CDR2 SYGVNS. With V trimmed by 4 bases and J by 0 bases, 10 bases remained unmatched. The CDR3, as DNA: TGTGCCAGCAGTGCCGTCCCGGGACTAGCGGAGCCGAACACCGGGGAGCTGTTTTTT. Translation: CASSAVPGLAEPNTGELFF.

This clonotype was found a few times. The chain links TRBV5-1 to TRBJ2-7; possible D gene TRBD1, 6 bases. CDR1 is SGHRS, CDR2 YFSETQ, per germline. Trimming left V 2 bases short and J 4 bases short, with 13 bases between. The CDR3 length is 14 residues. CDR3 loop: CASSFTGLTYEQYF. The CDR3 DNA reads TGCGCCAGCAGCTTTACAGGGCTGACTTACGAGCAGTACTTC.

This clonotype was seen more than once but under ten times. At one boundary the junction diverges from the germline segment, which might be a read error. DNA of the CDR3: TGTACCAGCAGTTTGGTCCAGAACAACAATGAGCAGTTCTTC. Amino acids: CTSSLVQNNNEQFF. The chain recombines TRBV12-3 or TRBV12-4 with TRBJ2-1, with D hard to call. The CDR3 length is 14 residues.

On this clonotype itself: The junction and the germline gene differ at one end; a read error may be behind it. The CDR3 DNA follows: TGCGCCAGCAGCTTGTGGCAGGGGGACACCGGGGACCTGTTTTTT. Its protein is CASSLWQGDTGDLFF. The gene calls are TRBV5-1 and TRBJ2-2; 7 bases align to TRBD1. Germline V gives CDR1 SGHRS, CDR2 YFSETQ. The CDR3 covers 15 residues.

This clonotype was seen just once. V usage is TRBV6-1 and J usage is TRBJ2-7, with TRBD1 as a possible D gene (7 bases). This CDR3 comprises 13 residues. Trimming pared 5 bases from V and 9 bases from J, leaving 17 bases between. Germline CDR1 is MNHNS and CDR2 is SASEGT. CDR3 nucleotides: TGTGCCAGCAGTACGGAGGGGGCCGGGGGGCAGTACTTC. Its translation is CASSTEGAGGQYF.

As for this clonotype: No conserved phenylalanine or tryptophan ends this CDR3, so it is likely a read error. The limits of the CDR3 on the DNA are not certain, so only TCRdb's listed CDR3 is given. The chain uses TRBV29-1 and TRBJ2-5; no DNA check was done on the table's D call, TRBD2. The CDR3 length equals 12 residues, ends included. CDR1 is SQVTM and CDR2 is ANQGSEA in the germline V gene. Here the CDR3 reads CSERRGEETQYY.

In regard to this clonotype: Because it lacks the conserved phenylalanine or tryptophan at the end, this CDR3 is likely a read error. The DNA is left out, because the CDR3 cannot be placed on it with certainty; the CDR3 is given as TCRdb lists it. The rearrangement joins TRBV29-1 to TRBJ1-1; the table names TRBD1, a call not compared with the DNA. Germline V gene lookup returns CDR1 SQVTM and CDR2 ANQGSEA. A total of 12 residues make up the CDR3, ends included. CDR3 residues: CSVEGTALLAFL.

This clonotype was counted once. The chain recombines TRBV5-1 with TRBJ2-1; D tentatively reads TRBD1 or TRBD2 (6 bases each). Looked up from germline, CDR1 is SGHRS and CDR2 is YFSETQ. The ends were cut back, 3 bases at V and 6 bases at J, with 10 bases in the middle. This CDR3 has 13 amino acids. In DNA form, the CDR3 reads TGCGCCAGCAGCTCAGAGGGGGGCAATGAGCAGTTCTTC. It translates to CASSSEGGNEQFF. Combining the CDR3 with reference TRBV5-1 and TRBJ2-1 gives the whole variable domain KAGVTQTPRYLIKTRGQQVTLSCSPISGHRSVSWYQQTPGQGLQFLFEYFSETQRNKGNFPGRFSGRQFSNSRSEMNVSTLELGDSALYLCASSSEGGNEQFFGPGTRLTVL.

This clonotype occurred many times. The rearrangement links TRBV6-5 to TRBJ1-2; the D gene is possibly TRBD1 (6 bases). V gave up 6 bases and J gave up 8 bases, with 16 bases separating them. CDR3 size: 13 residues. CDR1 and CDR2 from the germline V gene are MNHEY and SVGAGI. The CDR3 protein is CASRKAGEGGYTF. CDR3 in DNA: TGTGCCAGCAGGAAGGCAGGGGAGGGAGGCTACACCTTC.

The chain uses TRBV7-2 and TRBJ2-7; the D is unclear. With 3 bases removed from V and 2 bases from J, the gap between germline ends came to 8 bases. This CDR3 is 13 amino acids long. Per the germline V gene, CDR1 is SGHTA and CDR2 is FQGNSA. The chain's CDR3 is CASSFDETYEQYF. The CDR3, as DNA: TGTGCCAGCAGCTTTGACGAGACCTACGAGCAGTACTTC.

A few counts support this clonotype. Because the CDR3 is missing its conserved closing phenylalanine or tryptophan, this is likely a read error. The chain joins TRBV11-2 to TRBJ2-5; no clear D. Germline CDR1 SGHAT, CDR2 FQNNGV. V was trimmed by 5 bases and J by 5 bases, leaving 9 bases between them. The CDR3 is 12 residues long. CDR3 sequence: CASSLLGETQYL. The CDR3 nucleotides read TGTGCCAGCAGCCTGCTTGGGGAGACCCAGTACCTC.

CDR3 protein: CASSRPLGQGNEQFF. The CDR3 region has the DNA TGCGCCAGCAGCCGACCCCTAGGACAGGGGAATGAGCAGTTCTTC. The chain recombines TRBV5-1 with TRBJ2-1, with TRBD1 matching over 9 bases. The CDR3 is 15 residues long. Germline CDR1 reads SGHRS; CDR2 reads YFSETQ. V was pared by 4 bases and J by 7 bases, with 9 bases of the junction left unmatched.

As to this clonotype: Possible read error: a much larger clone is one base away. CDR3 in amino acids: CASCDGAGAAGELFF. The CDR3 nucleotides are TGTGCCAGCTGTGACGGAGCGGGAGCGGCCGGGGAGCTGTTTTTT. The chain links TRBV6-6 to TRBJ2-2, with 8 bases identical to TRBD2. The CDR3 consists of 15 residues. Germline V gene lookup returns CDR1 MNHNY and CDR2 SVGAGI (reference sequence). After removal of 8 bases from V and 6 bases from J, the junction contained 11 bases not matched to a gene.

This clonotype was observed at least ten times. This rearrangement joins TRBV30 to TRBJ2-1, with 13 bases matching TRBD2. This CDR3 has 16 amino acids. Per germline, CDR1 GTSNPN and CDR2 SVGIG (reference sequence). This CDR3 reads CVAGTSGTSSYNEQFF. In DNA form, the CDR3 reads TGTGTCGCCGGGACTAGCGGGACTTCCTCCTACAATGAGCAGTTCTTC.

The genes are TRBV5-1 and TRBJ2-5; 9 nucleotides agree with TRBD2. The CDR3 totals 16 residues. Unmatched junction bases numbered 7, after V lost 0 bases and J lost 4 bases. Looked up from germline, CDR1 is SGHRS and CDR2 is YFSETQ. CDR3 nucleotide sequence: TGCGCCAGCAGCTTGGATGTGGCGGGAGGGACAGAGACCCAGTACTTC. Translated: CASSLDVAGGTETQYF.

With respect to this clonotype: The conserved final phenylalanine or tryptophan is absent from the CDR3, which likely points to a read error. The gene calls are TRBV11-2 and TRBJ2-7; D gene unclear. Germline lookup yields CDR1 SGHAT and CDR2 FQNNGV. This CDR3 has 13 amino acids. The chain's CDR3 is CDSNLETSREQYS. The CDR3 coding sequence is TGTGACAGCAACTTAGAAACTTCTCGGGAGCAGTACTCA.

Of note for this clonotype: The missing conserved phenylalanine or tryptophan at the end of this CDR3 makes a read error likely. The genes are TRBV4-2 and TRBJ1-5; a weak D match, TRBD1 (5 bases). CDR1 is LGHNA and CDR2 is YNFKEQ in the germline V gene. The CDR3 loop spans 18 amino acids. The CDR3 here is CASRQGPDQKGGNQPQHS. CDR3 in DNA: TGTGCCAGCAGACAAGGACCAGACCAAAAAGGGGGCAATCAGCCCCAGCATTCT.